One sample yielded the 31 T cell receptor beta chains listed below, sequenced in a study of blood T cell repertoires in COVID-19. Assay used: immunoSEQ multiplex PCR; TCRdb lists only in-frame clones, some missing. The sample includes 200,000 to 250,000 clones, over 75% seen only once; the top ten take 4.5% to 7.5%. Sequencing was carried out using peripheral blood. These receptor sequences come from a man older than 75 with acute or convalescent COVID-19.

In its sample, this clone was seen once. The genes are TRBV6-2 or TRBV6-3 and TRBJ1-2; D unclear. V was trimmed by 2 bases and J by 0 bases, leaving 7 bases between them. This CDR3 has 14 residues. Looked up from germline, CDR1 is MNHEY and CDR2 is SVGEGT. CDR3 protein: CASSYGGSNYGYTF. The CDR3 DNA reads TGTGCCAGCAGTTACGGAGGGTCTAACTATGGCTACACCTTC.

The CDR3 DNA reads as TGTGCCAGCAGCTTTTCCACTGGGGCCAACGTCCTGACTTTC. This codes for CASSFSTGANVLTF. The V and J genes are TRBV7-9 and TRBJ2-6, with D hard to call. Trimming left V 3 bases short and J 2 bases short, with 5 bases between. The CDR3 is 14 amino acids. Germline CDR1 SEHNR, CDR2 FQNEAQ (reference sequence). The full variable domain, completed using reference TRBV7-9 and TRBJ2-6, is DTGVSQNPRHKITKRGQNVTFRCDPISEHNRLYWYRQTLGQGPEFLTYFQNEAQLEKSRLLSDRFSAERPKGSFSTLEIQRTEQGDSAMYLCASSFSTGANVLTFGAGSRLTVL.

This chain uses TRBV14 with TRBJ1-4, with a weak D call TRBD1 (6 bases). CDR1 and CDR2 (germline): SGHDN, FVKESK. The CDR3 loop spans 18 amino acids. Between the trimmed V and J ends, which lost 2 bases and 2 bases, there was a span of 18 bases. CDR3 sequence reads: CASSQTRGGLRTNEKLFF. As DNA, the CDR3 is TGTGCCAGCAGCCAAACCCGCGGGGGGCTGAGGACTAATGAAAAACTGTTTTTT. Filled out from reference TRBV14 and TRBJ1-4, the complete variable domain reads EAGVTQFPSHSVIEKGQTVTLRCDPISGHDNLYWYRRVMGKEIKFLLHFVKESKQDESGMPNNRFLAERTGGTYSTLKVQPAELEDSGVYFCASSQTRGGLRTNEKLFFGSGTQLSVL.

The J gene is TRBJ2-2, the V gene TRBV5-1; TRBD2 is a possible D gene (6 bases). Germline CDR1 and CDR2: SGHRS and YFSETQ. The CDR3 contains 14 residues. Trimming took 4 bases from V and 7 from J, leaving 14 bases between them. CDR3 region: CASSPGGLGGELFF. The CDR3, as DNA: TGCGCCAGCAGCCCCGGGGGATTAGGCGGGGAGCTGTTTTTT.

This clone was counted a few times. V and J are TRBV18 and TRBJ1-5, with D perhaps matching TRBD1 (5 bases). Trimming removed 3 bases at V and 1 base at J, with 22 bases between. The CDR3 runs 19 residues. Per germline, CDR1 KGHSH and CDR2 LQKENI. The CDR3 spells CASSPPLREGEVSNQPQHF. CDR3 coding DNA: TGTGCCAGCTCACCCCCTTTGAGGGAAGGGGAGGTAAGCAATCAGCCCCAGCATTTT. The full variable domain, in which reference TRBV18 and TRBJ1-5 provide the parts outside the CDR3, is NAGVMQNPRHLVRRRGQEARLRCSPMKGHSHVYWYRQLPEEGLKFMVYLQKENIIDESGMPKERFSAEFPKEGPSILRIQQVVRGDSAAYFCASSPPLREGEVSNQPQHFGDGTRLSIL.

The gene calls are TRBV27 and TRBJ2-1; 7 bases map to TRBD1. Germline CDR1 reads MNHEY; CDR2 reads SMNVEV (reference sequence). V lost 3 bases and J lost 2; bases outside the gene matches: 7. This CDR3 is 16 amino acids long. The CDR3 nucleotides are TGTGCCAGCAGTTTTCTTTCCGGGACAGCCTACAATGAGCAGTTCTTC. Its protein is CASSFLSGTAYNEQFF.

The chain combines TRBV11-2 with TRBJ2-2; tentative D call: TRBD2 (7 bases). CDR3 length: 17 amino acids. Trimming shortened V by 2 bases and J by 6 bases, and 19 bases separated the two germline ends. The germline V gene encodes CDR1 SGHAT and CDR2 FQNNGV. CDR3 DNA: TGTGCCAGCAGCTTAAGTTTTGAGTGGGGGGGCTCCGGGGAGCTGTTTTTT. Translation: CASSLSFEWGGSGELFF. The complete variable domain, with remaining parts taken from reference TRBV11-2 and TRBJ2-2, reads EAGVAQSPRYKIIEKRQSVAFWCNPISGHATLYWYQQILGQGPKLLIQFQNNGVVDDSQLPKDRFSAERLKGVDSTLKIQPAKLEDSAVYLCASSLSFEWGGSGELFFGEGSRLTVL.

The chain uses TRBV7-2 and TRBJ2-7; maybe TRBD1 (5 bases). CDR3 length equals 15 residues. The V gene lost 0 bases and the J gene lost 4 bases, with 13 bases spanning the gap. Germline V gene sequence: CDR1 SGHTA, CDR2 FQGNSA. CDR3 nucleotide sequence: TGTGCCAGCAGCTTAGCCTTAGGAGCAGGGTACGAGCAGTACTTC. Amino acid sequence: CASSLALGAGYEQYF.

CDR3 sequence reads: CASSFYLTGQAHEQFF. The CDR3 DNA reads as TGTGCCAGCAGTTTTTATCTGACGGGACAGGCCCATGAGCAGTTCTTC. The chain links TRBV28 to TRBJ2-1; 8 bases map to TRBD1. V lost 3 bases and J lost 8; bases outside the gene matches: 12. The CDR3 runs to 16 residues. Germline CDR1 reads MDHEN; CDR2 reads SYDVKM.

The chain couples TRBV7-2 to TRBJ2-5; D perhaps matches TRBD1 (5 bases). In germline, CDR1 is SGHTA, CDR2 FQGNSA. The length of the CDR3 is 15 residues. V lost 4 bases to trimming and J lost 0 bases, with 12 bases between them. The CDR3 bases are TGTGCCAGCAGCTCATTTGGGGCGCACCAAGAGACCCAGTACTTC. This sequence encodes CASSSFGAHQETQYF.

This sequence joins TRBV18 and TRBJ2-7, with TRBD1 matching 9 bases. CDR1 and CDR2 (germline): KGHSH, LQKENI. J gave up 4 bases and V 3 bases, and 7 bases lay outside the gene matches. This CDR3 contains 15 residues. The CDR3 reads CASSPGTGSAYEQYF. CDR3 bases: TGTGCCAGCTCACCCGGGACAGGGAGCGCGTACGAGCAGTACTTC. Combining the CDR3 with reference TRBV18 and TRBJ2-7 gives the whole variable domain NAGVMQNPRHLVRRRGQEARLRCSPMKGHSHVYWYRQLPEEGLKFMVYLQKENIIDESGMPKERFSAEFPKEGPSILRIQQVVRGDSAAYFCASSPGTGSAYEQYFGPGTRLTVT.

V and J are TRBV19 and TRBJ1-3; D gene uncertain. V lost 11 bases, J lost 0 bases, and 14 bases lay in between. Germline V lookup: CDR1 LNHDA, CDR2 SQIVND (reference sequence). The CDR3 extends over 14 amino acids. CDR3 DNA: TGTGCCGCCTCGGTCCGCAACTCTGGAAACACCATATATTTT. This codes for CAASVRNSGNTIYF.

The genes are TRBV7-9 and TRBJ1-2; D is unclear. Trimming took 1 base from V and 5 from J, leaving 8 bases between them. Germline V gene data show CDR1 as SEHNR and CDR2 as FQNEAQ (reference sequence). The CDR3 is made up of 13 amino acids. The CDR3 sequence: CASSLGGRYGYTF. The CDR3 DNA reads TGTGCCAGCAGCTTAGGCGGTCGTTATGGCTACACCTTC.

The V call is TRBV5-4, the J call TRBJ2-5; 8 nucleotides match TRBD1. Germline loops: CDR1 SGHNT, CDR2 YYREEE (reference sequence). CDR3 length: 16 amino acids. The junction had 9 bases not matched to a gene; V was cut back by 4 bases and J by 1 base. CDR3 coding DNA: TGTGCCAGCAGCCCGGACAGGGTTCAGTTCCAAGAGACCCAGTACTTC. This translates into CASSPDRVQFQETQYF.

J is TRBJ2-5 and V is TRBV4-1; 7 bases line up with TRBD1. Germline assignment: CDR1 MGHRA and CDR2 YSYEKL. V was clipped by 1 base and J by 3 bases; unmatched bases: 11. The length of the CDR3 is 17 residues. The DNA of the CDR3 is TGCGCCAGCAGCCAAGCCATCGACAGGGCTTGGGAAGAGACCCAGTACTTC. Amino acids: CASSQAIDRAWEETQYF.

V is TRBV7-2 and J is TRBJ1-6; TRBD1 matches 10 bases. Germline CDR1 reads SGHTA; CDR2 reads FQGNSA. The junction had 6 bases not matched to a gene; V was cut back by 5 bases and J by 5 bases. The CDR3 has 16 amino acids. The CDR3 nucleotides read TGTGCCAGCAGCCCGGGACAGGGGTGGGATAATTCACCCCTCCACTTT. Translating gives CASSPGQGWDNSPLHF.

This chain joins TRBV18 and TRBJ1-2; no reliable D call. CDR3 length: 14 residues. Germline CDR1 KGHSH, CDR2 LQKENI. V lost 2 bases to trimming and J lost 4 bases, with 11 bases between them. CDR3 nucleotide sequence: TGTGCCAGCTCACCAGGTGAGGGCACCTATGGCTACACCTTC. This codes for CASSPGEGTYGYTF.

This clone has more than one count but fewer than ten. The chain recombines TRBV7-3 with TRBJ1-6; 7 bases align to TRBD1. V trimming: 5 bases; J trimming: 7 bases; junction bases outside the gene matches: 5. CDR3 length equals 14 residues. Germline CDR1 reads SGHTA; CDR2 reads FQGTGA. The CDR3 loop is CASSAGTENSPLHF. The DNA of the CDR3 is TGTGCCAGCAGCGCCGGGACAGAAAATTCACCCCTCCACTTT.

V gene TRBV5-1 combines with J gene TRBJ2-1; the match to TRBD2 covers 8 bases. The CDR3 spans 15 residues. Germline-derived CDR1 and CDR2 are SGHRS and YFSETQ. J gave up 9 bases and V 1 base, and 9 bases lay outside the gene matches. The CDR3 nucleotides read TGCGCCAGCAGCTTGAATCGGCGGGAGGAGGGTGAGCAGTTCTTC. This translates into CASSLNRREEGEQFF.

This chain connects TRBV30 to TRBJ1-2, with no clear D. V was trimmed by 5 bases and J by 5 bases, leaving 15 bases between them. CDR1 is GTSNPN, CDR2 SVGIG, per germline (reference sequence). CDR3 length: 13 amino acids. CDR3 sequence (DNA): TGTGCCTGGTACCGGACTACCTCTTATGGCTACACCTTC. This gives the protein CAWYRTTSYGYTF.

This chain uses TRBV5-1 with TRBJ2-2, with a possible D match to TRBD2 (5 bases). Trimming shortened V by 3 bases and J by 1 base, and 13 bases separated the two germline ends. Germline assignment: CDR1 SGHRS and CDR2 YFSETQ. The CDR3 spans 16 residues. CDR3 in amino acids: CASSSSPAGNTGELFF. CDR3 DNA sequence: TGCGCCAGCAGCTCTAGCCCTGCGGGGAACACCGGGGAGCTGTTTTTT.

The V gene is TRBV2, the J gene TRBJ2-3; D is unclear. Germline V gene sequence: CDR1 SNHLY, CDR2 FYNNEI. V shed 3 bases and J shed 0 bases, with 7 bases lying between them. The CDR3 has 14 amino acids. The CDR3 here is CASSDRFSTDTQYF. The CDR3 region has the DNA TGTGCCAGCAGTGACAGGTTTAGCACAGATACGCAGTATTTT. Combining the CDR3 with reference TRBV2 and TRBJ2-3 gives the whole variable domain EPEVTQTPSHQVTQMGQEVILRCVPISNHLYFYWYRQILGQKVEFLVSFYNNEISEKSEIFDDQFSVERPDGSNFTLKIRSTKLEDSAMYFCASSDRFSTDTQYFGPGTRLTVL.

The gene calls are TRBV3-1 (or the pseudogene TRBV3-2) and TRBJ1-6, with D perhaps matching TRBD1 (6 bases). V lost 1 base and J lost 7, with 11 bases in between. The CDR3 is made up of 15 amino acids. Germline-derived CDR1 and CDR2 are LGHDT and YNNKEL (reference sequence). Here the CDR3 reads CASSQVTGLNSPLHF. The CDR3 coding sequence is TGTGCCAGCAGCCAAGTGACAGGCCTAAATTCACCCCTCCACTTT.

The J gene is TRBJ2-7, the V gene TRBV6-5, with TRBD1 matching 9 bases. Trimming at V came to 6 bases and at J to 2 bases, leaving 8 bases not matched to a gene. The CDR3 totals 15 residues. CDR1 is MNHEY and CDR2 is SVGAGI in the germline V gene. The chain's CDR3 is CASRPRQGGPYEQYF. For the CDR3, the DNA is TGTGCCAGCAGGCCTAGACAGGGGGGTCCCTACGAGCAGTACTTC.

This sequence joins TRBV7-6 and TRBJ2-2; no clear D gene. Looked up from germline, CDR1 is SGHVS and CDR2 is FNYEAQ. V was shortened by 7 bases and J by 4 bases, with 16 bases between the two germline ends. The CDR3 is 15 residues long. The CDR3 nucleotides are TGTGCCAGCACCCCATGGCACCGGAGCACCGGGGAGCTGTTTTTT. Translation: CASTPWHRSTGELFF.

V usage is TRBV3-1 (or the pseudogene TRBV3-2) and J usage is TRBJ2-3, with D perhaps matching TRBD2 (5 bases). This CDR3 contains 15 residues. Germline CDR1 LGHDT, CDR2 YNNKEL (reference sequence). The germline V and J ends were trimmed by 3 bases and 1 base, with 11 bases remaining between them. CDR3 residues: CASSHPPGGTDTQYF. Here the CDR3 DNA reads TGTGCCAGCAGCCACCCCCCCGGGGGCACAGATACGCAGTATTTT.

The chain uses TRBV2 and TRBJ1-2; maybe TRBD1 (5 bases). In germline, CDR1 is SNHLY, CDR2 FYNNEI. The CDR3 loop spans 15 amino acids. V lost 4 bases and J 5 bases, leaving 17 bases between the germline ends. The CDR3 region has the DNA TGTGCCAGCAGTGGAGTGCAGGGTGGTAGTTATGGCTACACCTTC. Amino acid sequence: CASSGVQGGSYGYTF.

In DNA form, the CDR3 reads TGTGCCAGCAATTCAGGGGACAAGTTATATGGCTACACCTTC. As protein: CASNSGDKLYGYTF. V is TRBV6-5 and J is TRBJ1-2; D is possibly TRBD1 (6 bases). The CDR3 consists of 14 residues. V lost 7 bases and J 5 bases, leaving 17 bases between the germline ends. Germline V lookup: CDR1 MNHEY, CDR2 SVGAGI.

The rearrangement links TRBV3-1 (or the pseudogene TRBV3-2) to TRBJ1-3; D remains ambiguous. Germline-derived CDR1 and CDR2 are LGHDT and YNNKEL (reference sequence). This CDR3 spans 16 amino acids. V was cut by 0 bases and J by 2 bases, with 11 bases left in between. DNA for the CDR3: TGTGCCAGCAGCCAAGATCGCAGTCGCCCTGGAAACACCATATATTTT. Translation: CASSQDRSRPGNTIYF.

The gene calls are TRBV3-1 (or the pseudogene TRBV3-2) and TRBJ2-2, with TRBD2 matching 10 bases. The CDR3 runs 17 residues. The germline CDR1 and CDR2 sequences are LGHDT and YNNKEL (reference sequence). V was clipped by 3 bases and J by 6 bases; unmatched bases: 10. The CDR3 DNA reads TGTGCCAGCAGCCACCTCCTAGCGGGAGTTGCGTCCGGGGAGCTGTTTTTT. It codes for CASSHLLAGVASGELFF.

V usage is TRBV5-1 and J usage is TRBJ2-3, with 10 bases matching TRBD2. Looked up from germline, CDR1 is SGHRS and CDR2 is YFSETQ. This CDR3 contains 16 residues. Trimming removed 2 bases from V and 6 bases from J; junction bases left unmatched: 9. This chain's CDR3 is CASSFDLAGVSDTQYF. The CDR3 DNA reads as TGCGCCAGCAGCTTTGACCTAGCGGGAGTATCGGATACGCAGTATTTT.